This T cell receptor beta chain was sequenced for a study of CD8 T cells in Susac syndrome. Random hexamers were used to reverse transcribe an amount of about 0.45 to 1 ug RNA. TCRdb independently ran MiXCR on the immunoSEQ multiplex PCR reads; one entry per CDR3 protein. The repertoire holds tens of thousands of distinct CDR3 sequences, with about 94% as singletons. V lost 1 base and J lost 10, with 18 bases in between. Germline-derived CDR1 and CDR2 are SEHNR and FQNEAQ (reference sequence). CDR3 length: 15 amino acids. The clonotype originates from a human donor with Susac syndrome. The sequenced sample was CD4+ T cells from PBMCs. The chain employs TRBV7-9 and TRBJ2-3; TRBD1 or TRBD2 may be the D gene (6 bases each). The DNA of the CDR3 is TGTGCCAGCAGCTTAGAAGGGGGGCCTCTATCGGCGCAGTATTTT. As protein: CASSLEGGPLSAQYF.